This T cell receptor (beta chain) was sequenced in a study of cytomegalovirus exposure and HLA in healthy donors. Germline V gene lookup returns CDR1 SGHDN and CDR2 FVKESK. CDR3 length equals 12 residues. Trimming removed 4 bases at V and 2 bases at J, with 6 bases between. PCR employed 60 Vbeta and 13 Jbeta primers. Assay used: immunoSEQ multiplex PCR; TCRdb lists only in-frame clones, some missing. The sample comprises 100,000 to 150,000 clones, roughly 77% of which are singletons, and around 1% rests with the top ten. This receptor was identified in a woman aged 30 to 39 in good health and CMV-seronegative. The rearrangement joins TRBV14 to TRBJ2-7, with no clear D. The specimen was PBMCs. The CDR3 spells CASSLRAYEQYF. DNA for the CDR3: TGTGCCAGCAGCCTCCGAGCCTACGAGCAGTACTTC. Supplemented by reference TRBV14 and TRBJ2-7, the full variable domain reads EAGVTQFPSHSVIEKGQTVTLRCDPISGHDNLYWYRRVMGKEIKFLLHFVKESKQDESGMPNNRFLAERTGGTYSTLKVQPAELEDSGVYFCASSLRAYEQYFGPGTRLTVT.